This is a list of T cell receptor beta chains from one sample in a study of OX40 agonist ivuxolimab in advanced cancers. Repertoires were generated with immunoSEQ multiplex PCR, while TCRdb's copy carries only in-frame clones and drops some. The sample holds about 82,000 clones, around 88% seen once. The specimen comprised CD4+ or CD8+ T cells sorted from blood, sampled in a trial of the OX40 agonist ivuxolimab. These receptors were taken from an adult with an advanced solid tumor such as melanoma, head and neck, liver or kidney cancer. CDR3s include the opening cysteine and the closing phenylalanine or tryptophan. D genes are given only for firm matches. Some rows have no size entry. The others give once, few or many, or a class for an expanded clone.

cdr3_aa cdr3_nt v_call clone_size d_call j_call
CASSLQETSEAFF TGCGCCAGCAGCTTGCAGGAGACAAGTGAAGCTTTCTTT TRBV5-1 NA NA TRBJ1-1
CASSEALAGVSIQYF TGTGCCAGCAGTGAAGCTCTAGCGGGAGTAAGCATTCAGTACTTC TRBV6-1 NA TRBD2 TRBJ2-4
CASSELGGSSYNEQFF TGTGCCAGCAGTGAACTGGGGGGAAGCTCCTACAATGAGCAGTTCTTC TRBV6-1 NA NA TRBJ2-1
CASSYAGTGYEQYF TGTGCCAGCAGTTACGCCGGGACAGGTTACGAGCAGTACTTC TRBV6-5 NA TRBD1 TRBJ2-7
CASSPLGAGVGKNIQYF TGTGCCAGCAGCCCTCTCGGGGCGGGAGTGGGCAAAAACATTCAGTACTTC TRBV28 NA TRBD2 TRBJ2-4
CASSLGQPGQGRYEQYF TGTGCCAGCAGCTTAGGTCAACCGGGACAGGGCAGATACGAGCAGTACTTC TRBV7-2 NA TRBD1 TRBJ2-7
CASSIPGQTYEQYF TGTGCCAGCAGCATTCCGGGACAGACCTACGAGCAGTACTTC TRBV7-9 NA TRBD1 TRBJ2-7
CASSPRGGHYEQYF TGTGCCAGCAGCCCTAGGGGAGGACACTACGAGCAGTACTTC TRBV7-9 NA NA TRBJ2-7
CASSDRQGIGETQYF TGTGCCAGCAGCGACAGACAGGGGATTGGGGAGACCCAGTACTTC TRBV9 NA TRBD1 TRBJ2-5
CASSPSVPTLTEAFF TGTGCCAGCTCACCATCGGTGCCAACCTTGACTGAAGCTTTCTTT TRBV18 once NA TRBJ1-1
CASSPHGTYYEQYF TGTGCCAGCAGCCCTCACGGGACATACTACGAGCAGTACTTC TRBV9 NA NA TRBJ2-7
CASRRFGNSPLHF TGTGCCAGCAGGAGGTTTGGGAATTCACCCCTCCACTTT TRBV2 NA NA TRBJ1-6
CASSPSWALTPRTEAFF TGTGCCAGCAGCCCCTCCTGGGCTCTCACCCCGAGGACTGAAGCTTTCTTT TRBV11-1 once NA TRBJ1-1
CASSEPGRNQETQYF TGTGCCAGTAGTGAACCGGGACGGAACCAAGAGACCCAGTACTTC TRBV19 NA NA TRBJ2-5
CASSLARGQGADTQYF TGCGCCAGCAGCTTGGCGAGGGGGCAAGGAGCAGATACGCAGTATTTT TRBV5-1 NA TRBD1 TRBJ2-3
CASGRGLRDIQYF TGTGCCAGCGGCCGGGGCCTCAGGGACATTCAGTACTTC TRBV2 NA NA TRBJ2-4
CSVYARGNEQYF TGCAGCGTATATGCACGGGGCAACGAGCAGTACTTC TRBV29-1 NA NA TRBJ2-7
CASSIVSDRGEAFF TGTGCCAGTAGTATAGTTTCGGACAGGGGAGAAGCTTTCTTT TRBV19 few TRBD1 TRBJ1-1
CASSQGYYGYTF TGTGCCAGCAGCCAAGGCTACTATGGCTACACCTTC TRBV28 NA NA TRBJ1-2
CASSPNRVSVTQYF TGTGCCAGCAGTCCCAACAGGGTGTCAGTTACGCAGTATTTT TRBV27 NA NA TRBJ2-3
CASNKQQGYEQYF TGTGCCAGCAACAAACAACAGGGCTACGAGCAGTACTTC TRBV7-8 NA NA TRBJ2-7
CASSLSSGRSYEQYF TGTGCCAGCAGCTTATCGAGCGGACGATCCTACGAGCAGTACTTC TRBV7-2 NA NA TRBJ2-7